These 9 T cell receptor beta chains were sequenced from one sample in a study of cytomegalovirus exposure and HLA in healthy donors. This PCR relied on a set of 60 Vbeta primers and 13 Jbeta primers. Profiled with immunoSEQ multiplex PCR; TCRdb holds only in-frame clones, not every one. Found here are about 120,000 clones, roughly 80% of them singletons; the top ten hold 22%. The specimen sequenced was PBMCs. Every receptor here comes from a man younger than 45 in good health and CMV-seropositive.

V and J are TRBV7-3 and TRBJ2-1, with D uncertain. There are 12 residues in the CDR3. V was trimmed by 1 base and J by 6 bases, leaving 4 bases between them. Germline loops: CDR1 SGHTA, CDR2 FQGTGA. As DNA, the CDR3 is TGTGCCAGCAGCTTAAGGCCCAATGAGCAGTTCTTC. As protein: CASSLRPNEQFF.

The chain is built from TRBV7-6 and TRBJ2-1; 10 bases are a match to TRBD2. The CDR3 covers 15 residues. Germline CDR1 and CDR2: SGHVS and FNYEAQ. V was clipped by 5 bases and J by 2 bases; unmatched bases: 3. The DNA of the CDR3 is TGTGCCAGCAGCGCCGGGACTAGCGCCTACAATGAGCAGTTCTTC. Protein sequence: CASSAGTSAYNEQFF.

The chain uses TRBV5-3 and TRBJ1-3; tentatively, D is TRBD1 (6 bases). TRBV5-3 belongs to the ORF category, with a function that is uncertain. This CDR3 contains 14 residues. The germline V and J ends were trimmed by 3 bases and 2 bases, with 9 bases remaining between them. CDR3 amino acids: CARSSRDTGNTIYF. DNA of the CDR3: TGTGCCAGAAGCTCCCGGGACACTGGAAACACCATATATTTT.

This chain uses TRBV19 with TRBJ1-1; 7 nucleotides line up with TRBD1. Germline lookup yields CDR1 LNHDA and CDR2 SQIVND (reference sequence). Germline trimming cut 8 bases from V and 8 bases from J; bases unmatched to any gene: 20. This CDR3 has 16 residues. As DNA, the CDR3 is TGTGCCAGTTCGGTCCCCCGCGGGACAGCAAATAAAGAAGCTTTCTTT. This codes for CASSVPRGTANKEAFF.

The chain is built from TRBV6-5 and TRBJ1-1, with TRBD1 matching 9 bases. This CDR3 contains 14 residues. V gave up 6 bases and J gave up 1 base; unmatched junction bases: 3. Germline loops: CDR1 MNHEY, CDR2 SVGAGI. The CDR3 DNA reads TGTGCCAGCAGCACGGGACAGGGGAACACTGAAGCTTTCTTT. Translating it yields CASSTGQGNTEAFF.

V gene TRBV7-8 combines with J gene TRBJ1-3, with D perhaps matching TRBD1 (5 bases). V lost 2 bases and J lost 4, with 15 bases in between. The length of the CDR3 is 16 residues. Germline CDR1 is SGHVS and CDR2 is FQNEAQ. The CDR3 here is CASSLSYGGWGNTIYF. The CDR3 DNA is TGTGCCAGCAGCTTATCGTACGGGGGTTGGGGAAACACCATATATTTT.

The chain employs TRBV5-1 and TRBJ2-7, with 10 bases that match TRBD1. The CDR3 sequence is 14 residues long. V was pared by 3 bases and J by 4 bases, with 4 bases of the junction left unmatched. Germline assignment: CDR1 SGHRS and CDR2 YFSETQ. The CDR3 DNA reads TGCGCCAGCAGCTGGGGGGGACAGGGGTACGAGCAGTACTTC. Protein product: CASSWGGQGYEQYF.

CDR3 amino acids: CASRTDFTGELFF. The CDR3 DNA sequence: TGTGCCAGCAGGACAGACTTCACCGGGGAGCTGTTTTTT. This chain uses TRBV6-5 with TRBJ2-2, with D possibly matching TRBD1 (5 bases). Germline assignment: CDR1 MNHEY and CDR2 SVGAGI. Between the trimmed V and J ends, which lost 6 bases and 4 bases, there was a span of 9 bases. This CDR3 contains 13 residues.

This rearrangement joins TRBV2 to TRBJ2-7; 7 bases match TRBD1. CDR1 and CDR2 (germline): SNHLY, FYNNEI. This CDR3 has 13 amino acids. The ends lost 8 bases at V and 2 bases at J; junction bases unmatched: 6. The CDR3 DNA sequence: TGTGCCAGCTCGGGACAGACCACCTACGAGCAGTACTTC. Translated: CASSGQTTYEQYF.